This T cell receptor beta chain was observed in a study of blood T cell repertoires in COVID-19 (dated by TCRdb to 2018 to 2020). About the investigation overall: Samples covering the acute and convalescent phases of COVID-19 were provided by collaborators in the United States, Italy and Spain. The material from the prospective study consisted of cDNA or gDNA derived from T cells, B-cell-depleted T cells, or PBMCs. Deeply sampled blood TCRbeta repertoires from subjects exposed to, actively infected with, or recovered from COVID-19 were included in the dataset. The repertoires were made available in a free public database intended to serve as a resource for research on the immune response to SARS-CoV-2. The samples were drawn from the first 160 participants of the ongoing ImmuneRACE study and from 950 to 1,500 subjects provided by 6 global collaborators. The sample metadata nearly always contained a de-identified subject ID, COVID-19 status, age in years and sex. Where available, HLA class I and class II types were obtained from metadata supplied by the sample provider rather than from assay-based typing.

The CDR3 starts with the cysteine, ends with the phenylalanine, and has 13 residues. Of all the DNA, just the CDR3 is kept, 39 bases in frame from base 1. Via the germline V gene (reference sequence), CDR1 is SEHNR and CDR2 FQNEAQ. The junction carries 6 bases between V and J, which are trimmed by 2 bases and 2 bases respectively. In the case of this clone: Its antigen is currently not known. No clone much larger than this one lies a single base away; base qualities are absent. At the DNA level, this CDR3 is encoded by other sequences in the same sample as well.

TCRbeta CDR3 regions were amplified from genomic DNA by means of the immunoSEQ Assay, a bias-controlled multiplex PCR. On the authors' methods: Nucleated cell counts per sample were estimated from amplification of reference gene primers within the assay. To quantify the absolute abundance of each unique TCRbeta CDR3 rearrangement, sequence reads were collapsed and filtered. For each sample, productive Simpson clonality was calculated as the square root of Simpson's diversity index across productive rearrangements. TCRdb retrieved this table from immuneACCESS and kept in-frame rearrangements only. Not all clones are present; in checked studies, unresolved V genes account for under half, and no reason is known for the remainder. Clone size and the V and J calls come from that table; the DNA yielded D and trimming. For this sample the table gives over 90,000 clones, of which about four fifths were detected only once. The ten top clones hold about 7% of the sample.

Whole blood was collected in K2EDTA tubes by collaborating institutions according to the institutions' own protocols. For TCRbeta analysis, collaborators shipped samples as frozen whole blood, isolated PBMCs, or DNA extracted from either of those sample types. Study-level results and caveats: Clinical and demographic metadata were provided uncurated, with the amount varying by source and participant.

What was sequenced was peripheral blood. This chain joins TRBV7-9 to TRBJ2-5, with the D gene not confidently named. The TCR was taken from a man aged 45-65 years with active or convalescent COVID-19. This receptor carries the CDR3 CASSLQAQETQYF. The bases read TGTGCCAGCAGCTTACAGGCACAAGAGACCCAGTACTTC.